What follows describes a single T cell receptor (beta chain). Antigen specificity is unknown. The entry originates in a study of cytomegalovirus exposure and HLA in healthy donors. Overall study findings and caveats: Over 150 TCR beta chains were listed as cytomegalovirus-associated.

The CDR3 covers 15 residues. CDR1 is KGHSH, CDR2 LQKENI, per germline. The ends lost 2 bases at V and 4 bases at J; junction bases unmatched: 7. Sequencing used immunoSEQ multiplex PCR; TCRdb keeps in-frame clones, though not all of them. The table records 200,000 to 300,000 clones, less than 90% of them present only once. The chain carries TRBV18 and TRBJ1-1, with 7 bases lining up with TRBD1. What was sequenced was PBMCs. This receptor was taken from a man aged 18 to 29 in good health and CMV-seropositive. The CDR3 spells CASSPKQGSITEAFF. DNA for the CDR3: TGTGCCAGCTCACCAAAACAGGGGTCGATCACTGAAGCTTTCTTT.